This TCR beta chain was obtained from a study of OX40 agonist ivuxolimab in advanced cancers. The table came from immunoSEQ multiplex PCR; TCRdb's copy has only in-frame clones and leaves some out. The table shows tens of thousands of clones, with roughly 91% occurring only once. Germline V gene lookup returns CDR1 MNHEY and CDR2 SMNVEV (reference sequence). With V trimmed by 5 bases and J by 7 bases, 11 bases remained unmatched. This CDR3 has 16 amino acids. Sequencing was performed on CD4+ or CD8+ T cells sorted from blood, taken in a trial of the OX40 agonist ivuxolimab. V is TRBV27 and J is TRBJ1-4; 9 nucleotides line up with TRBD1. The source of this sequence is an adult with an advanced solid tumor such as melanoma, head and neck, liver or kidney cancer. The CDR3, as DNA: TGTGCCAGCAGTCCGAGGTCCGGGACAGGGTTTGAAAAACTGTTTTTT. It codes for CASSPRSGTGFEKLFF. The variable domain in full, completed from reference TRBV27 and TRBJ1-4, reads EAQVTQNPRYLITVTGKKLTVTCSQNMNHEYMSWYRQDPGLGLRQIYYSMNVEVTDKGDVPEGYKVSRKEKRNFPLILESPSPNQTSLYFCASSPRSGTGFEKLFFGSGTQLSVL.